The rows below give T cell receptor beta chains drawn from one sample of a study of beta chain features in type 1 diabetes. Generated by immunoSEQ multiplex PCR, the TCRdb table keeps only in-frame clones and is missing some. The sample contains approximately 150,000 clones, 13% of which appear only once. Specimen: central memory CD4+ T cells from blood. These TCRs come from a man younger than 35 with type 1 diabetes. Both conserved end residues are trimmed from each CDR3.

v_call	j_call	cdr3_aa
TRBV6-5	TRBJ2-5	ASSYESFGETQY
TRBV14	TRBJ1-1	ASSHRPGQGDTEAF
TRBV7-6	TRBJ1-2	ASSLLTDSYGYT
TRBV29-1	TRBJ2-2	SGSGGGGFGELF
TRBV30	TRBJ2-5	AWDRGVGETQY
TRBV23-1	TRBJ2-3	ASSQSPDDQSTDTQY
TRBV27	TRBJ2-5	ASSPRAGFQETQY
TRBV4-1	TRBJ1-5	ASSPGQGLGNQPQH
TRBV27	TRBJ2-7	ASSSRETYEQY
TRBV7-3	TRBJ2-1	ASSLTTGLVNNEQF
TRBV5-4	TRBJ1-2	ASSLADGGRDYGYT
TRBV25-1	TRBJ2-5	ASSEFGGETQY
TRBV4-1	TRBJ1-1	ASSQDWDRGRGSTEAF
TRBV19	TRBJ2-1	ASSERGYRAAEQF
TRBV5-6	TRBJ2-5	ASSFPTGIGETQY
TRBV30	TRBJ2-1	AWSVRDEQF
TRBV5-1	TRBJ1-2	ASSLEPSRAYGYT
TRBV19	TRBJ1-1	ASSIVGSSTMNTEAF